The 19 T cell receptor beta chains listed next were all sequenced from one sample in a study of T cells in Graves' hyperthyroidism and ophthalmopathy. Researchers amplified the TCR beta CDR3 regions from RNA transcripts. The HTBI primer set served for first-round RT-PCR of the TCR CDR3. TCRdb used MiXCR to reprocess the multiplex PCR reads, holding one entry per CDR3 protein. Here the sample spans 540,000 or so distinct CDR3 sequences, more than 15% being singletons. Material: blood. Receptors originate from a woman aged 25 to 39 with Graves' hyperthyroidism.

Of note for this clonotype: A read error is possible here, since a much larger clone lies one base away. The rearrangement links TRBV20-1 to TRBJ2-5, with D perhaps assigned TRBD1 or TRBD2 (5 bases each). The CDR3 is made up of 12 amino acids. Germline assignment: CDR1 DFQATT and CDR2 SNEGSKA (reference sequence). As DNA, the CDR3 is TGCAGTGCCCCCCGGGGCCAAGGGACCCAGTACTTC. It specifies CSAPRGQGTQYF.

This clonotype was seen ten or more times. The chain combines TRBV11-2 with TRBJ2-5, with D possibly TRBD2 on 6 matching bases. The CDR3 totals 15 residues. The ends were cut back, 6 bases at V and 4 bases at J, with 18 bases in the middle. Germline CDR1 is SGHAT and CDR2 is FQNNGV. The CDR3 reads CASSKAGLQGETQYF. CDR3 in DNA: TGTGCCAGCAGTAAAGCGGGCCTCCAAGGAGAGACCCAGTACTTC.

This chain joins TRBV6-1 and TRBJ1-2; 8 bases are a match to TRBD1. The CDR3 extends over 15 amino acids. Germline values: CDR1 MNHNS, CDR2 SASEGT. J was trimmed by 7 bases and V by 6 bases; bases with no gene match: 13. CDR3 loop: CASRMDREPLAGYTF. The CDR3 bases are TGTGCCAGCAGAATGGACAGGGAACCTTTGGCTGGCTACACCTTC.

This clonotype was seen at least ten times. The CDR3 coding sequence is TGTGCCAGCAAGGCCCGCGGGAGGTCTGGGGCCAACGTCCTGACTTTC. This sequence encodes CASKARGRSGANVLTF. The J gene is TRBJ2-6, the V gene TRBV28; 8 nucleotides agree with TRBD2. The CDR3 consists of 16 residues. V shed 7 bases and J 1 base; nucleotides not matched to a gene: 6. Germline CDR1 is MDHEN and CDR2 is SYDVKM.

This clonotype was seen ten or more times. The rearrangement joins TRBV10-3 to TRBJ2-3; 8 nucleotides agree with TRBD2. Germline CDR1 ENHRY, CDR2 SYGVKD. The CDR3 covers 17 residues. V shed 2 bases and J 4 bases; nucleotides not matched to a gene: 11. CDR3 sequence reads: CAISEGPGGAIPDTQYF. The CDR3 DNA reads TGTGCCATCAGTGAGGGCCCCGGGGGGGCGATTCCAGATACGCAGTATTTT.

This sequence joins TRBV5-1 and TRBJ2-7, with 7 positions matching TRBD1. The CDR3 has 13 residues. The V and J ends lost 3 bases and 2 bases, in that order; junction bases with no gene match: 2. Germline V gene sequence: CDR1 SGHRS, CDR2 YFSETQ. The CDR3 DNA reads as TGCGCCAGCAGCTATGACAGGGCCTACGAGCAGTACTTC. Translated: CASSYDRAYEQYF.

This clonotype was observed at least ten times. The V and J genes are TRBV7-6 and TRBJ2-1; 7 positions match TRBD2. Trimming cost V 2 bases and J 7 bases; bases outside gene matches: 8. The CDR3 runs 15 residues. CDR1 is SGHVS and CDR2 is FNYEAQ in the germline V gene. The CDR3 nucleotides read TGTGCCAGCAGCTTATGGGGGAGGGCCTCAAATGAGCAGTTCTTC. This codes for CASSLWGRASNEQFF.

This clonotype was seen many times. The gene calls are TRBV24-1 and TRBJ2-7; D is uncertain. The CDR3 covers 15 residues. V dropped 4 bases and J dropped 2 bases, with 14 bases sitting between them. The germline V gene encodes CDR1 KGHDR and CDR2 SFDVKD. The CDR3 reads CATSEGDLRTYEQYF. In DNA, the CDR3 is TGTGCCACCAGTGAGGGCGACCTAAGGACCTACGAGCAGTACTTC.

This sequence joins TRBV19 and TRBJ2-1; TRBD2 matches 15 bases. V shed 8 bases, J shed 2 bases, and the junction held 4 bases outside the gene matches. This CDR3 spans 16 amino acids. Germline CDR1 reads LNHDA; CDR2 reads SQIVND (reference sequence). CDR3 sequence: CASRTSGRVTYNEQFF. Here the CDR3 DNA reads TGTGCCAGTCGGACTAGCGGGAGGGTGACCTACAATGAGCAGTTCTTC.

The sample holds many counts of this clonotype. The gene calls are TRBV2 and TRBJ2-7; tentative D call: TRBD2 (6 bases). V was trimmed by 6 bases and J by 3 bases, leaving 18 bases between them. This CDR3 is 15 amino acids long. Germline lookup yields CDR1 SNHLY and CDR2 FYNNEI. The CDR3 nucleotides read TGTGCCAGCAGAGCCTACAGAGCCGGGAGCTACGAGCAGTACTTC. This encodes CASRAYRAGSYEQYF.

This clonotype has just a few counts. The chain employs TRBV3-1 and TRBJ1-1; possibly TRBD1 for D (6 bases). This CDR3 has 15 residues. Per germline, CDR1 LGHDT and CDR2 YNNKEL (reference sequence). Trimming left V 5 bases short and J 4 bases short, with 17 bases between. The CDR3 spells CASSYGGARGTEAFF. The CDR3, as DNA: TGTGCCAGCAGCTACGGGGGGGCTAGGGGCACTGAAGCTTTCTTT.

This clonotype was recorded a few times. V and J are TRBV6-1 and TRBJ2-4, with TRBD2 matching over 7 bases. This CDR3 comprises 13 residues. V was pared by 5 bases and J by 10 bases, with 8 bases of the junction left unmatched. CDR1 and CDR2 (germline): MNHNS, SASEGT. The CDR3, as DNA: TGTGCCAGCAGTCGGGTCGCGGGAGTGATTCAGTACTTC. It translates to CASSRVAGVIQYF.

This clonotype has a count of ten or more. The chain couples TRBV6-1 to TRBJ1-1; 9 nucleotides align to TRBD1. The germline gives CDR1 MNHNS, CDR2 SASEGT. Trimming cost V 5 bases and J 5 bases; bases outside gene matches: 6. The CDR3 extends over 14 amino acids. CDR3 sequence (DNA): TGTGCCAGCAGTCGACAGGGGGTCTGGACTGAAGCTTTCTTT. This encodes CASSRQGVWTEAFF.

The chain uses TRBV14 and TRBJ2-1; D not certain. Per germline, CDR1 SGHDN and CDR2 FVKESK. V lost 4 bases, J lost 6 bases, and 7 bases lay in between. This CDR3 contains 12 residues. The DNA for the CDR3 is TGTGCCAGCAGCCCAGGTTTCAATGAGCAGTTCTTC. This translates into CASSPGFNEQFF.

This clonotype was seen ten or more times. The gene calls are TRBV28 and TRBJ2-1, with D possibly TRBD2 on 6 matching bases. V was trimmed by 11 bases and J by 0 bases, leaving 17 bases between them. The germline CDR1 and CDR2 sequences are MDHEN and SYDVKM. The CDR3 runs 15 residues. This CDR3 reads CAVGRDWSSYNEQFF. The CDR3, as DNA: TGTGCCGTTGGACGGGACTGGTCCTCCTACAATGAGCAGTTCTTC.

The CDR3 region is CASSPMTGNTEAFF. CDR3 nucleotides: TGTGCCAGCAGCCCGATGACAGGGAACACTGAAGCTTTCTTT. V gene TRBV7-9 combines with J gene TRBJ1-1; tentatively, D is TRBD1 (6 bases). Germline V gene lookup returns CDR1 SEHNR and CDR2 FQNEAQ (reference sequence). V shed 5 bases and J shed 1 base, with 11 bases lying between them. The CDR3 sequence is 14 residues long.

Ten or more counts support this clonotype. The CDR3 region has the DNA TGTGCCAGCAGCTCCAAGGGGACTCTCTACAATGAGCAGTTCTTC. It specifies CASSSKGTLYNEQFF. The V and J genes are TRBV7-6 and TRBJ2-1; D is perhaps TRBD2 (6 bases). This CDR3 spans 15 amino acids. V was shortened by 4 bases and J by 3 bases, with 13 bases between the two germline ends. Germline V gives CDR1 SGHVS, CDR2 FNYEAQ.

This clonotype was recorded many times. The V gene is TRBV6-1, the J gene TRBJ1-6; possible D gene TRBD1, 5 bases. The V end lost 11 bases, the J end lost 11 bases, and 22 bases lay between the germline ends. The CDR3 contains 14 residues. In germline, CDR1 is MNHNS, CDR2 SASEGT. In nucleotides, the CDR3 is TGTGCCGTTGGGGCCCGGGGCGCGGTCGCACCCCTCCACTTT. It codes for CAVGARGAVAPLHF.

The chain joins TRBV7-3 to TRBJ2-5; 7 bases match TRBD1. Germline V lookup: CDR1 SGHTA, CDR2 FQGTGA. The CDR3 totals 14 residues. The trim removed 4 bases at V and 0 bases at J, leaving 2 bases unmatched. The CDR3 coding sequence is TGTGCCAGCAGCTCCCAGGGGGACCAAGAGACCCAGTACTTC. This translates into CASSSQGDQETQYF.